The following is a TCR beta chain sequence with its context. Its recognized antigen is unknown. Base qualities were left out, and no much larger clone turns up one base away. CDR1 and CDR2 are read off the germline V gene as MDHEN and SYDVKM. Trimming removed 7 bases from V and 4 bases from J; the gene matches leave 3 bases unexplained. Inclusive of the bounding cysteine and phenylalanine, the CDR3 is 13 residues long. Only CDR3 DNA is held: 39 bases, read in frame from base 1. The source of the sample is a study of T cells after yellow fever vaccination (dated by TCRdb to the late 2010s). In terms of the full investigation: The SMART-Seq v4 Ultra Low Input RNA kit was used to prepare libraries from fractions with low cell numbers. To follow T-cell clones before and after primary and booster YFV17D yellow fever vaccination, bulk TCR alpha and beta repertoires were sequenced over time. The cohort comprised two healthy male donors, one aged 18 to 30 and one aged 30 to 39 years. Blood was drawn at multiple timepoints before and after primary and secondary immunization, with bulk PBMC replicates and cell subsets isolated.

TCRdb lists the instrument as Illumina NovaSeq 6000. TCR cDNA was synthesized by 5'RACE template switching, through which a universal primer site and unique molecular identifiers were introduced. Priming of cDNA synthesis was performed from both the TCR alpha and TCR beta constant segments. Two PCR steps were used to amplify libraries, with sample barcodes and sequencing adapters being added in the second step. Sequencing of libraries was performed on Illumina HiSeq 2500 (2x100 bp) or NovaSeq (2x150 bp). In the source study's methods: MIGEC handled demultiplexing of reads and collapsing into UMI consensus sequences, while MiXCR performed V(D)J alignment. Clonotypes responding to the vaccine were identified with edgeR on replicate PBMC samples, with the criteria of FDR below 0.01 and a log2 fold change above 5 up to day 15. CD4 or CD8 identity was assigned to each bulk clonotype according to whether the clonotype was present at higher abundance in the sequenced CD4 repertoire or the sequenced CD8 repertoire. Through fastp at Q25 and MiXCR, TCRdb rebuilt clones from the public reads, retaining in-frame beta chains. Under each unique CDR3 protein, matching rows form one entry showing the most common genes and DNA. The V and J calls and clone size come from TCRdb's table, not from the authors' own analysis. Across this sample there are more than 95,000 distinct CDR3 sequences, with 7.5% to 10% seen only once. Of the sample, under 40% is held by the ten largest clones.

Paper-wide results and their limitations: Only a couple of donors were included in the study, so the extent to which the findings can be generalized is limited. The secondary T-cell response was found to be weaker but faster than the primary response, with a peak reached on day 5 rather than on day 15. Most clones expanded after primary vaccination (almost 98% of CD4 and around nine tenths of CD8) were re-detected after the booster, suggesting that broad memory maintenance occurred. Because abundant contaminating clonotypes from the bulk population could be contained in FACS-sorted repertoires, computational filtering was required. A small share of clonotypes was detected in both CD4 and CD8 compartments, with the overlap likely arising from convergent recombination.

The sample's treatment or condition label, decoded: live attenuated yellow fever vaccine strain. PBMCs were isolated from peripheral blood using a standard Ficoll-Paque protocol. Dynabeads CD4 and CD8 positive selection kits were used to isolate the CD4 and CD8 T-cell fractions. TriZol was used to extract RNA from bulk PBMCs, CD4 and CD8 fractions, and dextramer-positive and dextramer-negative fractions. The chain was built from TRBV28 and TRBJ2-2; 7 bases in the junction line up with TRBD1. The TCR was taken from a man aged 18 to 29 who received the YFV17D yellow fever vaccine. Sequences were derived from CD8+ T cells sorted from PBMCs, sampled on the day of the yellow fever booster vaccination. The CDR3 sequence is CASIRTGTGELFF. The DNA is TGTGCCAGCATCCGGACAGGCACCGGGGAGCTGTTTTTT.